This TCR beta chain was retrieved from a study of T cell changes during pregnancy in multiple sclerosis. The germline gives CDR1 MNHNS, CDR2 SASEGT. This CDR3 contains 14 residues. V shed 3 bases, J shed 3 bases, and the junction held 4 bases outside the gene matches. Assay: immunoSEQ multiplex PCR; the TCRdb copy retains only in-frame clones and omits some. The top ten hold about 1.4% of the sample, which has roughly 68,000 clones, around 92% seen once. This receptor was identified in a female donor in good health, enrolled as a control in a pregnancy study. The sequencing used peripheral blood, collected in the second trimester of pregnancy. This chain joins TRBV6-1 and TRBJ2-7, with 8 bases identical to TRBD2. The CDR3 bases are TGTGCCAGCAGTGACCGGGGGGGTATCTACGAGCAGTACTTC. Protein sequence: CASSDRGGIYEQYF.